This T cell receptor beta chain was sequenced in a study of shared clonotypes between healthy human individuals. The germline V and J ends were trimmed by 5 bases and 5 bases, with 10 bases remaining between them. Germline loops: CDR1 MGHDK, CDR2 SYGVNS. The CDR3 is made up of 12 amino acids. Original data processing: ImmunoSEQ junction-only sequences lacked quality scores, so their filtering differed. TCRdb's copy holds only in-frame clones and misses some; the assay was immunoSEQ multiplex PCR. V, J and clone size reflect that table, while D and trimming were determined from the DNA. The table records 2 million to 3 million clones, more than 85% of them present only once. Study-wide findings and caveats: The naive CD4 repertoires of a handful of donors were compared, and approximately 4.5% of clonotypes were shared.

Comment on this clone: What it recognizes is unknown.

Sequences were obtained from naive CD4+ T cells from PBMCs. The sample's subset: CD45RA+ positively selected. The clonotype comes from a man aged 18 to 29 in good health. Some clones in this sample may be carry-over from other donors' samples. This chain joins TRBV25-1 and TRBJ2-7; the D gene could be TRBD1 or TRBD2 (5 bases each). DNA of the CDR3: TGTGCCAGCAGTTGGGACGCGGACGAGCAGTACTTC. Residues: CASSWDADEQYF.